Reported below is one T cell receptor beta chain. In its sample, this clonotype was seen a few times. The antigen this receptor binds is unknown. No base quality values were provided; no much bigger clone lies one nucleotide off. The sample belongs to a study of T cell repertoires in cytomegalovirus infection (dated by TCRdb to about 2019). A note on the overall study: Alongside well-studied HLA-B-restricted epitopes, the peptide stimulations were aimed at recently identified HLA-C-restricted CMV epitopes, whose presentation resists viral immunomodulation. Donor HLA type was relevant to the analysis, because carriage of CMV infection together with the matching HLA type was indicated by public TCR beta signatures.

The sample's treatment or condition label is to be understood as: in vitro stimulation with specific CMV peptide epitopes to enrich CMV-specific T cells. The reads were generated on an Illumina HiSeq 1500. In-frame beta chains were kept once TCRdb had trimmed the public reads at Q25 with fastp and called clones with MiXCR. CDR3 protein sequences are deduplicated, and each keeps its most common genes and DNA. In all, the sample holds approximately 300,000 distinct CDR3 sequences, and almost 30% of those were seen once. The ten largest clones take up 20% of the sample. Beyond this particular receptor, the publication reports: The ex vivo response was dominated by HLA-C-restricted CMV-specific TCR beta clonotypes, which also provided the single most frequent clonotype in two of eight donors. In both this cohort and an independent cohort of some 370 donors, the cumulative frequency of public TCR beta family members distinguished carriers of CMV infection plus the relevant HLA type.

For this chain, trimming is 2 bases at the V end and 6 bases at the J end, and the number of junction bases without a gene match is 8. Counted from cysteine to phenylalanine, this CDR3 has 15 amino acids. The retained sequence is limited to the CDR3, 45 bases, with the frame set at the first base. The CDR1 and CDR2 encoded by the germline V gene (reference sequence) are MNHNY and SVGAGI. This sequence was found in a human donor in good health (CMV status not recorded). Some clones in this sample may be carry-over from other donors' samples. Specimen: cultured PBMCs, collected from culture after CMV antigen stimulation. This chain joins TRBV6-6 to TRBJ1-2; TRBD1 lines up with 8 middle nucleotides. The nucleotides read TGTGCCAGCAGTTACCCTGGGACAGGCGTTGATGGCTACACCTTC. It specifies CASSYPGTGVDGYTF.